This T cell receptor beta chain derives from a study of blood T cell repertoires in COVID-19 (dated by TCRdb to about 2020). Broadly, across the study: Samples from collaborators originated in the United States, Italy and Spain and spanned both the acute and convalescent phases of COVID-19. The prospective study material was composed of cDNA or gDNA derived from T cells, B-cell-depleted T cells, or PBMCs. Deeply sampled blood TCRbeta repertoires from subjects exposed to, actively infected with, or recovered from COVID-19 were included in the dataset. A freely available public database, intended as a resource for researchers studying the immune response to SARS-CoV-2, is where the repertoires were released. The samples were drawn from the first 160 participants of the ongoing ImmuneRACE study and from 950 to 1,500 subjects provided by 6 global collaborators. Nearly every sample came with metadata listing a de-identified subject ID, COVID-19 status, age in years and sex. Where available, HLA class I and class II types were taken from metadata supplied by the sample provider and were not determined by assay-based typing. The study at large found these results: How much clinical and demographic metadata was included differed by source and by participant, and the metadata was provided uncurated.

There are 14 amino acids in the CDR3, from cysteine to phenylalanine inclusive. Only CDR3 DNA remains: 42 bases, in frame from the first base. CDR1 SGHNT and CDR2 YYREEE were looked up in the germline V gene (reference sequence). V gives up 4 bases and J gives up 6 bases, and the segment between their germline ends measures 15 bases. TCRbeta CDR3 regions were amplified from genomic DNA using the immunoSEQ Assay, a bias-controlled multiplex PCR. The authors' analysis ran thus. The number of nucleated cells in each sample was estimated by amplification of reference gene primers within the assay. Sequence reads were collapsed and filtered to measure the absolute abundance of every unique TCRbeta CDR3 rearrangement. For each sample, productive Simpson clonality was calculated by taking the square root of Simpson's diversity index across productive rearrangements. Not all clones reach the TCRdb copy of this immuneACCESS table, which keeps in-frame sequences only. Checked studies attribute under half of the gap to unresolved V genes and leave the rest unexplained. That table gives V, J and clone size, and the DNA gave D and trimming. This sample gives approximately 75,000 clones in total; 80% to 90% of them show up just once. Around 24% of the sample lies in the top ten.

Whole blood was collected in K2EDTA tubes by collaborating institutions according to the institutions' own protocols. For TCRbeta analysis, collaborators shipped samples as frozen whole blood, isolated PBMCs, or DNA extracted from either of those sample types. Remarks on this clone: Its cognate antigen has yet to be identified. One base away there is no much larger clone; base qualities are not given.

Sequencing input: peripheral blood. Rearrangement joined TRBV5-4 to TRBJ2-3; the D gene is perhaps TRBD2, from 5 matching bases. The receptor comes from a woman aged 45 to 65 with acute or convalescent COVID-19. The CDR3 region: CASSPWRRGDTQYF. The DNA is as follows: TGTGCCAGCAGCCCCTGGAGGAGAGGGGATACGCAGTATTTT.